This is a list of T cell receptor beta chains from one sample in a study of shared clonotypes between healthy human individuals. The protocol was immunoSEQ multiplex PCR, while the TCRdb copy is restricted to in-frame clones and leaves out a portion. The top ten clones hold 8.5% to 12% of a sample with about 360,000 clones, more than 60% of them seen once. The sequenced sample was memory CD4+ T cells sorted from blood. These receptors originate from a man aged 30-40 years in good health. Both conserved end residues are part of each CDR3. A D gene is named only where the DNA matches it firmly. The size field is filled for only some rows; it gives once, few, many or a size class.

size,V,D,J,DNA,CDR3
few,TRBV6-5,TRBD2,TRBJ2-7,TGTGCCAGCAGTTACTCGGGTCCGCGGGAGGGTGAGCAGTACTTC,CASSYSGPREGEQYF
NA,TRBV9,TRBD1,TRBJ2-1,TGTGCCAGCAGCGAGACAGGGTTGAACAATGAGCAGTTCTTC,CASSETGLNNEQFF
NA,TRBV7-2,NA,TRBJ2-3,TGTGCCAGCAGCTTAGAGAGGACAGATACGCAGTATTTT,CASSLERTDTQYF
NA,TRBV7-2,TRBD1,TRBJ1-2,TGTGCCAGCAGCTACGGCCTGACAGGGAACTATGGCTACACCTTC,CASSYGLTGNYGYTF
NA,TRBV7-2,NA,TRBJ2-1,TGTGCCAGCAGCGTCGGGACTCGATCAAACAATGAGCAGTTCTTC,CASSVGTRSNNEQFF
NA,TRBV7-9,TRBD2,TRBJ2-1,TGTGCCAGCAGCTTAGTCGGGAGGGCGTCCTACAATGAGCAGTTCTTC,CASSLVGRASYNEQFF
NA,TRBV2,NA,TRBJ2-5,TGTGCCAGCGTTCGGGACCCCGTGGCGGGAGAGACCCAGTACTTC,CASVRDPVAGETQYF
NA,TRBV19,NA,TRBJ1-4,TGTGCCAGTAGTATCACAATCTCAACTAATGAAAAACTGTTTTTT,CASSITISTNEKLFF
once,TRBV19,TRBD2,TRBJ2-5,TGTGCCAGTAGTAGGACTAGCGGGAGGTCCGCCCAAGAGACCCAGTACTTC,CASSRTSGRSAQETQYF
NA,TRBV18,NA,TRBJ2-7,TGTGCCAGCTTACCAACAGGGCGGGTCTACGAGCAGTACTTC,CASLPTGRVYEQYF
NA,TRBV4-1,NA,TRBJ1-2,TGCGCCAGCAGCCCAGAGGGGGGTAACTATGGCTACACCTTC,CASSPEGGNYGYTF
NA,TRBV7-6,NA,TRBJ2-3,TGTGCCAGCAGCCCACTGACTAACACAGATACGCAGTATTTT,CASSPLTNTDTQYF
NA,TRBV2,NA,TRBJ2-1,TGTGCCAGCAGTGAAGTGGGGGCGGGATCGGACAATGAGCAGTTCTTC,CASSEVGAGSDNEQFF
NA,TRBV15,NA,TRBJ2-7,TGTGCCACCAGCAGAGATCGGAGGGGGATAAGCTACGAGCAGTACTTC,CATSRDRRGISYEQYF
few,TRBV5-4,NA,TRBJ2-1,TGTGCCAGCAGCCAATTCCGGGGAGAGCGAATGAGTGAGCAGTTCTTC,CASSQFRGERMSEQFF
once,TRBV7-2,TRBD1,TRBJ1-4,TGTGCCAGCAGCCAGGGGGTAGGAAACAGTGAAAAACTGTTTTTT,CASSQGVGNSEKLFF
NA,TRBV6-1,TRBD1,TRBJ2-3,TGTGCCAGCAGTGAACCGGGACAGAACACAGATACGCAGTATTTT,CASSEPGQNTDTQYF
many,TRBV29-1,TRBD2,TRBJ2-7,TGCAGCGTAGGACTTCTGGGGGGGGTCGAGCAGTACTTC,CSVGLLGGVEQYF
once,TRBV18,NA,TRBJ2-7,TGTGCCAGCTCACCACAATCCGGGTCCTACGAGCAGTACTTC,CASSPQSGSYEQYF
NA,TRBV7-9,NA,TRBJ1-4,TGTGCCAGCAGACCTGGACTCTACCCAAGGAAAAATGAAAAACTGTTTTTT,CASRPGLYPRKNEKLFF
NA,TRBV2,TRBD2,TRBJ2-1,TGTGCCAGCATTGGAGGACTAGCGGACAATGAGCAGTTCTTC,CASIGGLADNEQFF
NA,TRBV5-6,NA,TRBJ2-2,TGTGCCAGCAGCCTCATTGGGGCGAACACCGGGGAGCTGTTTTTT,CASSLIGANTGELFF
NA,TRBV6-9,NA,TRBJ2-7,TGTGCCAGCACTAAACTGGGGGAGCAGTACTTC,CASTKLGEQYF
NA,TRBV6-1,NA,TRBJ2-1,TGTGCCAGCAGTTGGGAGTTTAGTGAGCAGTTCTTC,CASSWEFSEQFF
NA,TRBV7-9,NA,TRBJ1-5,TGTGCCAGCAGCTTAGACCGTCAGCCCCAGCATTTT,CASSLDRQPQHF
NA,TRBV27,TRBD2,TRBJ2-7,TGTGCCAGCAGTTGGGGGACTAGCGGGAGCGAGCAGTACTTC,CASSWGTSGSEQYF
many,TRBV6-1,NA,TRBJ1-3,TGTGCCAGCAGAGACCCAGGAAACACCATATATTTT,CASRDPGNTIYF
NA,TRBV5-6,NA,TRBJ2-3,TGTGCCAGCAGCTTGGGAGGTCAGGTGCGCACAGATACGCAGTATTTT,CASSLGGQVRTDTQYF
NA,TRBV5-5,TRBD2,TRBJ2-1,TGTGCCAGCAGCCCCGGACTAGACTACAATGAGCAGTTCTTC,CASSPGLDYNEQFF
NA,TRBV15,NA,TRBJ2-5,TGTGCCACCAGCAGACCGCAGGGTCCCCAAGAGACCCAGTACTTC,CATSRPQGPQETQYF
NA,TRBV4-1,TRBD1,TRBJ2-3,TGCGCCAGCAGGGACAGGGGGCCTATAGATACGCAGTATTTT,CASRDRGPIDTQYF
NA,TRBV14,NA,TRBJ1-3,TGTGCCAGCAGCGAATTCTCTGGAAACACCATATATTTT,CASSEFSGNTIYF